Following are 5 T cell receptor beta chains from one sample sequenced in a study of T cell clones after liver transplantation. The assay was immunoSEQ multiplex PCR, and TCRdb's table has in-frame clones only and misses some. This table has more than 70,000 clones, around 78% appearing once. This material consisted of CD4+ T cells from blood, taken at the 22-month timepoint. The receptors were gathered from a human patient who received a liver transplant. Some T cells may be provided by the graft donor.

The chain employs TRBV2 and TRBJ2-3, with 15 bases matching TRBD2. J lost 3 bases, V lost 5 bases, and 6 bases had no gene match. Per germline, CDR1 SNHLY and CDR2 FYNNEI. This CDR3 comprises 17 residues. CDR3 DNA sequence: TGTGCCAGCAGTCAGGGGACTAGCGGGGGGATAACAGATACGCAGTATTTT. It codes for CASSQGTSGGITDTQYF.

There are many counts of this clone. The gene calls are TRBV28 and TRBJ2-7, with D possibly TRBD1 on 5 matching bases. Germline V gives CDR1 MDHEN, CDR2 SYDVKM. V lost 1 base and J lost 5, with 12 bases in between. The CDR3 extends over 14 amino acids. The CDR3 is CASSLYRTRNEQYF. The CDR3 bases are TGTGCCAGCAGTTTATACCGGACACGGAACGAGCAGTACTTC.

The V gene is TRBV28, the J gene TRBJ1-1; D gene ambiguous. The germline V gene encodes CDR1 MDHEN and CDR2 SYDVKM. V was shortened by 7 bases and J by 1 base, with 10 bases between the two germline ends. The length of the CDR3 is 13 residues. CDR3 in amino acids: CASTSDGNTEAFF. CDR3 DNA sequence: TGTGCCAGCACCTCGGACGGGAACACTGAAGCTTTCTTT.

The chain couples TRBV21-1 to TRBJ1-2; the table assigns TRBD1, which was not confirmed against the DNA. TRBV21-1 is a listed pseudogene. This CDR3 comprises 14 residues. For the CDR3, the DNA is TGTGCCAGCAGCAAAGTAAACAGGGGCTATGGCTACACCTTC. This codes for CASSKVNRGYGYTF.

The chain joins TRBV13 to TRBJ2-5; no clear D. Germline V gene lookup returns CDR1 PRHDT and CDR2 FYEKMQ (reference sequence). The ends were cut back, 0 bases at V and 1 base at J, with 9 bases in the middle. The CDR3 is 15 residues long. This CDR3 reads CASSLGRVRQETQYF. In nucleotides, the CDR3 is TGTGCCAGCAGCTTAGGCCGGGTCCGCCAAGAGACCCAGTACTTC.